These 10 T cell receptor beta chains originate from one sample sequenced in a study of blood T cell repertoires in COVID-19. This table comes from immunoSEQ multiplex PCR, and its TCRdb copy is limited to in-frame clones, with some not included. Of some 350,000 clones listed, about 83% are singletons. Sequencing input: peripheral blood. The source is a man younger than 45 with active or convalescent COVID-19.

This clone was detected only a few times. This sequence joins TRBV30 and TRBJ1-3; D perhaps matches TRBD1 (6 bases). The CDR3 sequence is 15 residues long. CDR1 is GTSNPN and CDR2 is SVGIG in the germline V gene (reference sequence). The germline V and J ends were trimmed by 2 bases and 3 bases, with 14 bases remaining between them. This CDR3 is CAWSLQGSNGNTIYF. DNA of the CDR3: TGTGCCTGGAGTCTACAGGGTTCAAATGGAAACACCATATATTTT. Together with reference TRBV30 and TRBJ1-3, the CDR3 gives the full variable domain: SQTIHQWPATLVQPVGSPLSLECTVEGTSNPNLYWYRQAAGRGLQLLFYSVGIGQISSEVPQNLSASRPQDRQFILSSKKLLLSDSGFYLCAWSLQGSNGNTIYFGEGSWLTVV.

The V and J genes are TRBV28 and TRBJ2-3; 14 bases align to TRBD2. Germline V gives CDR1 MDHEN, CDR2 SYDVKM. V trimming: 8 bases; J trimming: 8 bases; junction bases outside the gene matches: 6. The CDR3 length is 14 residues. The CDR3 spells CASDPGLAGVTQYF. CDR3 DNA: TGTGCCAGCGACCCGGGACTAGCGGGAGTTACGCAGTATTTT. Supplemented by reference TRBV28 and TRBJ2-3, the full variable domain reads DVKVTQSSRYLVKRTGEKVFLECVQDMDHENMFWYRQDPGLGLRLIYFSYDVKMKEKGDIPEGYSVSREKKERFSLILESASTNQTSMYLCASDPGLAGVTQYFGPGTRLTVL.

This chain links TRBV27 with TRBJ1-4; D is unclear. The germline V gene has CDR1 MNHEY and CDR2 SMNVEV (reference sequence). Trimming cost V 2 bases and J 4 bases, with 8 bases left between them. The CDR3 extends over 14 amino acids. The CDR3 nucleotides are TGTGCCAGCAGTTTAATTTTGAGTAATGAAAAACTGTTTTTT. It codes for CASSLILSNEKLFF.

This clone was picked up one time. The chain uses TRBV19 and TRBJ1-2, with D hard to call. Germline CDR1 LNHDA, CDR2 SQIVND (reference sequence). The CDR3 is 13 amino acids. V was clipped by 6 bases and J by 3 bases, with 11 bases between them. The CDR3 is CASRREDDYGYTF. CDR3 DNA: TGTGCCAGTAGGAGGGAAGACGACTATGGCTACACCTTC.

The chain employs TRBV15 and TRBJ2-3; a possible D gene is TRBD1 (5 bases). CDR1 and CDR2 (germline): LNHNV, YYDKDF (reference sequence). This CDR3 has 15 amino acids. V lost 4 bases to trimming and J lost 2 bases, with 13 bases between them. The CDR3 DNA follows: TGTGCCACCAGCAAATCCAGGGTCCTCACAGATACGCAGTATTTT. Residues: CATSKSRVLTDTQYF.

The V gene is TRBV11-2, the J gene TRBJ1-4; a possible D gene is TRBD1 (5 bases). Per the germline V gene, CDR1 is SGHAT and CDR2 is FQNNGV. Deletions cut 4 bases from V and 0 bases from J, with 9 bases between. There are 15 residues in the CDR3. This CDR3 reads CASSSLTATNEKLFF. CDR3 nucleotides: TGTGCCAGCAGCTCGTTGACAGCAACTAATGAAAAACTGTTTTTT.

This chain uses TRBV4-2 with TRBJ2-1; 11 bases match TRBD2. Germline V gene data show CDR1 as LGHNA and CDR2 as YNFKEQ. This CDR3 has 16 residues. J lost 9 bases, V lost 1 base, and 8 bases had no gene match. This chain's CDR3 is CASSQGLAGGMFEQFF. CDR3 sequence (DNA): TGTGCCAGCAGCCAAGGTCTAGCGGGAGGCATGTTTGAGCAGTTCTTC.

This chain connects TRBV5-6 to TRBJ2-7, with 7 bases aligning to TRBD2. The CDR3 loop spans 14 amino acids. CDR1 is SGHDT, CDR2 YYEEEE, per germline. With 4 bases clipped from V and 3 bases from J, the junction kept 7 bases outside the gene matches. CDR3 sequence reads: CASSPSGMLYEQYF. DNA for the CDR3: TGTGCCAGCAGCCCCAGCGGGATGCTCTACGAGCAGTACTTC.

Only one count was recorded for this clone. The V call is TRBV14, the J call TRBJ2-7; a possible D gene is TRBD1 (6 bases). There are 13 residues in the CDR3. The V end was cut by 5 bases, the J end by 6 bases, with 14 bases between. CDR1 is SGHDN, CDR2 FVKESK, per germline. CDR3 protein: CASSSKNRAEQYF. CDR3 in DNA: TGTGCCAGCAGCTCGAAAAACAGGGCCGAGCAGTACTTC.

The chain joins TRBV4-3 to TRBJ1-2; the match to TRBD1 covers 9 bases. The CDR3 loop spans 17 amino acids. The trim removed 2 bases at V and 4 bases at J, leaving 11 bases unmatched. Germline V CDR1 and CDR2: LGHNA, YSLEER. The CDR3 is CASSQPYGQGRSYGYTF. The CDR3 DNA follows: TGCGCCAGCAGCCAACCGTACGGACAGGGGCGCAGCTATGGCTACACCTTC.